The rows below give T cell receptor beta chains drawn from one sample of a study of cytomegalovirus exposure and HLA in healthy donors. Using immunoSEQ multiplex PCR, the repertoire was profiled, and TCRdb retains in-frame clones only, with some absent. This sample contains fewer than 85,000 clones. The sequencing sample was made of PBMCs. The source is a man aged 50 to 60 in good health and CMV-seropositive. The CDR3 runs from the conserved cysteine through the conserved F or W. Each record gives: D gene, V gene, J gene, CDR3 DNA, CDR3 protein. A D gene is named only where the DNA matches it firmly.

>TRBD1|TRBV28|TRBJ1-5
TGTGCCAGCAGCCCCGACAGGGGTTCCGCATGGAATCAGCCCCAGCATTTT
CASSPDRGSAWNQPQHF
>NA|TRBV7-8|TRBJ2-7
TGTGCCAGCAGCCCCCGGGCAGGGGAAGACTACGAGCAGTACTTC
CASSPRAGEDYEQYF
>NA|TRBV7-2|TRBJ2-5
TGTGCCAGCAGCTTAATGGGCAGTCAAGAGACCCAGTACTTC
CASSLMGSQETQYF
>TRBD1|TRBV6-5|TRBJ1-1
TGTGCCAGCAGTTTATCCGGGACAGAGAACACTGAAGCTTTCTTT
CASSLSGTENTEAFF
>TRBD2|TRBV27|TRBJ2-1
TGTGCCAGCAGTTGGTCCGGCGGGGGGGTTAGTGAGCAGTTCTTC
CASSWSGGGVSEQFF
>TRBD1|TRBV6-1|TRBJ1-2
TGTGCCAGCAGCCGGGACAGACTTTATTATGGCTACACCTTC
CASSRDRLYYGYTF
>NA|TRBV15|TRBJ2-7
TGTGCCACCAGCCCCCGACCGGGGAGAGAGCAGTACTTC
CATSPRPGREQYF
>TRBD1|TRBV4-1|TRBJ2-5
TGCGCCAGCAGACCAAGGGACAGGCGGGGAGAGACCCAGTACTTC
CASRPRDRRGETQYF
>TRBD1|TRBV4-1|TRBJ1-1
TGCGCCAGCAGCCAACCGGACAGGGTCACTGAAGCTTTCTTT
CASSQPDRVTEAFF
>NA|TRBV5-1|TRBJ2-7
TGCGCCAGCAGCGCCAGCTCCTACGAGCAGTACTTC
CASSASSYEQYF
>NA|TRBV2|TRBJ2-6
TGTGCCAGCAGTGTAGGAGGCTCTGGGGCCAACGTCCTGACTTTC
CASSVGGSGANVLTF
>TRBD2|TRBV7-2|TRBJ2-1
TGTGCCAGCCGGCCGGTAGGGATTCGGGCGGGAGGCAATGAGCAGTTCTTC
CASRPVGIRAGGNEQFF
>NA|TRBV4-1|TRBJ1-4
TGCGCCAGCAGCCACCCTTTTTTTGCAACTAATGAAAAACTGTTTTTT
CASSHPFFATNEKLFF
>TRBD1|TRBV28|TRBJ1-2
TGTGCCAGCAGTTTAAAGGGGTCAGGGGGCACCTATGGCTACACCTTC
CASSLKGSGGTYGYTF
>TRBD2|TRBV9|TRBJ2-1
TGTGCCAGCAGCCCCCGGGGACTAGCGGTTTTGGATGAGCAGTTCTTC
CASSPRGLAVLDEQFF
>NA|TRBV6-1|TRBJ2-2
TGTGCCAGCAGGAGGGACACCGGGGAGCTGTTTTTT
CASRRDTGELFF
>NA|TRBV11-2|TRBJ1-2
TGTGCCAGCAGCTTAGTCCCCTGGGGACAACAAGGAGGCTACACCTTC
CASSLVPWGQQGGYTF
>NA|TRBV4-1|TRBJ1-2
TGCGCCAGCAGCCAAGAAGGGGGGGGCAATGACTATGGCTACACCTTC
CASSQEGGGNDYGYTF
>NA|TRBV6-5|TRBJ1-2
TGTGCCAGCAGTGAACGGAGCGACTATGGCTACACCTTC
CASSERSDYGYTF
>NA|TRBV18|TRBJ2-5
TGTGCCAGCTCAGACCAGAGGGCCAACCAAGAGACCCAGTACTTC
CASSDQRANQETQYF
>TRBD2|TRBV5-1|TRBJ2-3
TGCGCCAGCAGCTCGACTAGCGGGACGGGGACAGATACGCAGTATTTT
CASSSTSGTGTDTQYF
>NA|TRBV5-1|TRBJ1-2
TGCGCCAGCAAAAAGGAGGAGGGGTTGGACTATGGCTACACCTTC
CASKKEEGLDYGYTF
>NA|TRBV10-1|TRBJ1-4
TGCGCCAGCAGTGAAGGGGGTACTAATGAAAAACTGTTTTTT
CASSEGGTNEKLFF
>NA|TRBV6-6|TRBJ1-2
TGTGCCAGCAGTTACGAAGGGACTGACTATGGCTACACCTTC
CASSYEGTDYGYTF
>NA|TRBV4-1|TRBJ1-3
TGCGCCAGCAGCCAAGACCTTGGGCAGGGAAACACCATATATTTT
CASSQDLGQGNTIYF
>NA|TRBV6-1|TRBJ2-2
TGTGCCAGCGATGACAGGTCGAACACCGGGGAGCTGTTTTTT
CASDDRSNTGELFF
>NA|TRBV4-1|TRBJ1-2
TGCGCCAGCGGCGGGGGGAGGGAGGGTGGCTACACCTTC
CASGGGREGGYTF
>TRBD2|TRBV4-1|TRBJ2-1
TGCGCCAGCAGCCAAGATAAGCGGGAGAGCGGGGGCTACAATGAGCAGTTCTTC
CASSQDKRESGGYNEQFF
>NA|TRBV5-1|TRBJ1-2
TGCGCCAGCCGTCCGGGCCAGGGACTCATCTTCTATGGCTACACCTTC
CASRPGQGLIFYGYTF
>TRBD2|TRBV9|TRBJ2-1
TGTGCCAGCAGCGTGTCGGGGGGGCGACGTGAGCAGTTCTTC
CASSVSGGRREQFF
>NA|TRBV7-9|TRBJ1-2
TGTGCCAGCAGCTTAGGGGGAACAGGAGGCTACACCTTC
CASSLGGTGGYTF
>NA|TRBV10-3|TRBJ1-5
TGTGCCATCTCATACGAGGACAATCAGCCCCAGCATTTT
CAISYEDNQPQHF
>TRBD1|TRBV2|TRBJ1-3
TGTGCCAGCAGTAAACCCGGACAGGGAGGCTCTGGAAACACCATATATTTT
CASSKPGQGGSGNTIYF
>NA|TRBV6-5|TRBJ2-2
TGTGCCAGCAGACACAGGGCAACCGGGGAGCTGTTTTTT
CASRHRATGELFF
>TRBD2|TRBV28|TRBJ2-7
TGTGCCACCCAAAGGGGACTAAACTACGAGCAGTACTTC
CATQRGLNYEQYF
>NA|TRBV2|TRBJ2-1
TGTGCCAGCAGTGATGGGACACGAAATAACAATGAGCAGTTCTTC
CASSDGTRNNNEQFF
>NA|TRBV19|TRBJ1-3
TGTGCCAGTGGTCCTCGCGGGGCGACTGGAAACACCATATATTTT
CASGPRGATGNTIYF
>TRBD1|TRBV19|TRBJ1-2
TGTGCCAGTTCTGGGACAGGGGATTGGGGCTACACCTTC
CASSGTGDWGYTF
>NA|TRBV5-4|TRBJ1-1
TGTGCCAGCAGCATCGCGACAGGCGGGAACACTGAAGCTTTCTTT
CASSIATGGNTEAFF
>TRBD2|TRBV9|TRBJ2-7
TGTGCCAGCAGCGCGGGACTAGCGGGAGGGAACGAGCAGTACTTC
CASSAGLAGGNEQYF
>NA|TRBV19|TRBJ2-7
TGTGCCAGTAGTACGTCCCTAGCTTCCTACGAGCAGTACTTC
CASSTSLASYEQYF
>NA|TRBV29-1|TRBJ1-1
TGCAGCGCCCTCTGGACAGCGAACACTGAAGCTTTCTTT
CSALWTANTEAFF
>TRBD1|TRBV5-6|TRBJ1-1
TGTGCCAGCAGCTGGGGACAGGACACTGAAGCTTTCTTT
CASSWGQDTEAFF
>TRBD1|TRBV9|TRBJ1-1
TGTGCCAGCAGCACGGGACAGGTCAACACTGAAGCTTTCTTT
CASSTGQVNTEAFF
>TRBD1|TRBV4-1|TRBJ1-1
TGCGCCAGCAGCCAAGAACGAGGGGGCCTAACTGAAGCTTTCTTT
CASSQERGGLTEAFF
>TRBD1|TRBV5-1|TRBJ2-4
TGCGCCAGCAGCCGGGGACAGGAAAACATTCAGTACTTC
CASSRGQENIQYF
>NA|TRBV25-1|TRBJ2-1
TGTGCCAGCAGTGAAATGATGGGGGGCTCCTACAATGAGCAGTTCTTC
CASSEMMGGSYNEQFF
>NA|TRBV6-1|TRBJ2-3
TGTGCCAGCAGGCAAGAGCCCTATACGCAGTATTTT
CASRQEPYTQYF
>NA|TRBV6-1|TRBJ1-2
TGTGCCAGCAGATTGACAGGCGCTCGGAATGGCTACACCTTC
CASRLTGARNGYTF
>NA|TRBV11-1|TRBJ2-5
TGTGCCAGCAGTCCATCACAAAGAGAGACCCAGTACTTC
CASSPSQRETQYF
>NA|TRBV6-1|TRBJ1-1
TGTGCCAGCAGTGCGAGTTCATGGAACACTGAAGCTTTCTTT
CASSASSWNTEAFF
>NA|TRBV5-1|TRBJ2-2
TGCGCCAGCAGCTGGGGGACTTACACCGGGGAGCTGTTTTTT
CASSWGTYTGELFF
>NA|TRBV30|TRBJ1-4
TGTGCCTGGAGCCCCCTGAGGGACTTTGAAAAACTGTTTTTT
CAWSPLRDFEKLFF
>TRBD1|TRBV9|TRBJ2-1
TGTGCCAGCAGCTCTCCACAGGGGCTATCATTCTCCTACAATGAGCAGTTCTTC
CASSSPQGLSFSYNEQFF
>TRBD1|TRBV5-1|TRBJ1-4
TGCGCCAGCAGCGAAAGACCCCAGGGGGACGAAAAACTGTTTTTT
CASSERPQGDEKLFF
>NA|TRBV2|TRBJ2-5
TGTGCCAGCAGTGGACAGAAAGAGACCCAGTACTTC
CASSGQKETQYF
>NA|TRBV5-1|TRBJ2-7
TGCGCCAGCAGCCAACAGGGTAGTGGCGAGCAGTACTTC
CASSQQGSGEQYF
>NA|TRBV5-4|TRBJ1-1
TGTGCCAGCAGCTTGGGCGGGGATACTGAAGCTTTCTTT
CASSLGGDTEAFF
>NA|TRBV5-5|TRBJ1-2
TGTGCCAGCAGCGCGGATGGCTACACCTTC
CASSADGYTF
>NA|TRBV29-1|TRBJ1-1
TGCAGCGTTTCGTGGGGGCGAGGCACTGAAGCTTTCTTT
CSVSWGRGTEAFF